Below, 24 T cell receptor beta chains from the same sample are listed, as sequenced in a study of response to subunit inactivated influenza vaccine. TCRdb reprocessed the RT-PCR reads via MiXCR and lists one record per CDR3 protein. The repertoire holds 500,000 to 550,000 distinct CDR3 sequences, with approximately 7.7% as singletons. The specimen comprised PBMCs from blood, sampled around 2 years after vaccination. The receptors stem from a man aged 50 to 75 who received an inactivated influenza vaccine.

This clonotype has only a few counts. The genes are TRBV20-1 and TRBJ1-6; 7 nucleotides align to TRBD1. In germline, CDR1 is DFQATT, CDR2 SNEGSKA (reference sequence). Germline trimming cut 3 bases from V and 8 bases from J; bases unmatched to any gene: 7. The CDR3 covers 14 residues. CDR3 loop: CSARSGTADSPLHF. The CDR3 DNA reads as TGCAGTGCTAGGTCCGGGACAGCTGATTCACCCCTCCACTTT.

Only a few counts were recorded for this clonotype. The chain is built from TRBV6-5 and TRBJ1-4; D unclear. Germline CDR1 reads MNHEY; CDR2 reads SVGAGI. The CDR3 has 14 amino acids. V lost 0 bases and J lost 10, with 12 bases in between. CDR3 region: CASSYSAGLGKLFF. In nucleotides, the CDR3 is TGTGCCAGCAGTTACTCGGCCGGCCTTGGAAAACTGTTTTTT.

This clonotype was detected only a few times. The rearrangement links TRBV29-1 to TRBJ2-2; D is ambiguous. The CDR3 is 16 amino acids. Per the germline V gene, CDR1 is SQVTM and CDR2 is ANQGSEA. V was pared by 3 bases and J by 1 base, with 15 bases between. CDR3 nucleotide sequence: TGCAGCGTTGAGATCCACGGCGCAGGGAACACCGGGGAGCTGTTTTTT. It is translated as CSVEIHGAGNTGELFF.

This clonotype was recorded many times. The V and J genes are TRBV6-1 and TRBJ1-1; 7 nucleotides agree with TRBD1. The CDR3 length is 14 residues. The germline V gene has CDR1 MNHNS and CDR2 SASEGT. The trim removed 6 bases at V and 0 bases at J, leaving 4 bases unmatched. Written as DNA, the CDR3 is TGTGCCAGCAGGCAGGGGGGAATGAACACTGAAGCTTTCTTT. The encoded protein is CASRQGGMNTEAFF.

This chain links TRBV9 with TRBJ2-3, with 11 nucleotides matching TRBD2. Losses at the gene ends were 0 bases for V and 3 bases for J; bases not matched to a gene: 6. Germline CDR1 and CDR2: SGDLS and YYNGEE. The CDR3 extends over 17 amino acids. The CDR3 region has the DNA TGTGCCAGCAGCGTAGGTAGCGGGAGGGCCGGGACAGATACGCAGTATTTT. Protein sequence: CASSVGSGRAGTDTQYF.

J is TRBJ2-5 and V is TRBV7-6; D not resolved. Per the germline V gene, CDR1 is SGHVS and CDR2 is FNYEAQ. The CDR3 length is 14 residues. Trimming left V 1 base short and J 5 bases short, with 11 bases between. CDR3 amino acids: CASSLGPVAETQYF. The CDR3 nucleotides read TGTGCCAGCAGCTTAGGACCTGTGGCGGAGACCCAGTACTTC.

This clonotype was recorded many times. CDR3 sequence reads: CSAQRQGLYEQYF. The CDR3 nucleotides are TGCAGTGCTCAAAGACAGGGCCTTTACGAGCAGTACTTC. This chain links TRBV20-1 with TRBJ2-7, with 7 bases identical to TRBD1. J was trimmed by 4 bases and V by 5 bases; bases with no gene match: 8. The CDR3 totals 13 residues. The V gene's germline CDR1 is DFQATT and CDR2 SNEGSKA (reference sequence).

V and J are TRBV3-1 and TRBJ2-7; no firm D call. V was shortened by 8 bases and J by 1 base, with 15 bases between the two germline ends. Germline V gene lookup returns CDR1 LGHDT and CDR2 YNNKEL (reference sequence). This CDR3 spans 14 amino acids. The CDR3, as DNA: TGTGCCAGCTGTCTGGCAGTGAGATCCTACGAGCAGTACTTC. Translation gives CASCLAVRSYEQYF.

The chain employs TRBV7-8 and TRBJ2-7; the match to TRBD1 covers 8 bases. Trimming at V came to 5 bases and at J to 6 bases, leaving 18 bases not matched to a gene. CDR3 length: 17 amino acids. CDR1 is SGHVS, CDR2 FQNEAQ, per germline. CDR3 in DNA: TGTGCCAGCAGCCCAAGAGGGTTTCGAGGACAGGGATCCGAGCAGTACTTC. It is translated as CASSPRGFRGQGSEQYF. Based on the CDR3 plus reference TRBV7-8 and TRBJ2-7, the full variable domain is GAGVSQSPRYKVAKRGQDVALRCDPISGHVSLFWYQQALGQGPEFLTYFQNEAQLDKSGLPSDRFFAERPEGSVSTLKIQRTQQEDSAVYLCASSPRGFRGQGSEQYFGPGTRLTVT.

There are many counts of this clonotype. The chain combines TRBV20-1 with TRBJ2-7; 12 nucleotides align to TRBD1. V lost 6 bases and J lost 7; bases outside the gene matches: 7. The germline gives CDR1 DFQATT, CDR2 SNEGSKA (reference sequence). The CDR3 spans 13 residues. DNA of the CDR3: TGCAGTGCCTCGGGACAGGGGGCCCAGGAGCAGTACTTC. Protein: CSASGQGAQEQYF.

J is TRBJ2-7 and V is TRBV6-1; D gene uncertain. Germline CDR1 is MNHNS and CDR2 is SASEGT. The CDR3 sequence is 13 residues long. The V end lost 9 bases, the J end lost 0 bases, and 12 bases lay between the germline ends. The CDR3 region has the DNA TGTGCCAGTCGAGGTGATCCCTCCTACGAGCAGTACTTC. It codes for CASRGDPSYEQYF.

V and J are TRBV2 and TRBJ2-3; D is possibly TRBD2 (5 bases). The CDR3 has 16 amino acids. V was pared by 2 bases and J by 6 bases, with 18 bases between. From germline, CDR1 is SNHLY and CDR2 FYNNEI. CDR3 protein: CASSENLALMVDTQYF. DNA for the CDR3: TGTGCCAGCAGTGAAAATCTAGCCCTAATGGTGGATACGCAGTATTTT.

This rearrangement joins TRBV9 to TRBJ2-7; 9 positions match TRBD1. The ends lost 3 bases at V and 3 bases at J; junction bases unmatched: 7. In germline, CDR1 is SGDLS, CDR2 YYNGEE. There are 15 residues in the CDR3. DNA of the CDR3: TGTGCCAGCAGCGCCGGGACAGGGAGTTTCTACGAGCAGTACTTC. Its translation is CASSAGTGSFYEQYF.

There are many counts of this clonotype. The chain combines TRBV5-1 with TRBJ1-2; 10 bases map to TRBD1. The CDR3 loop spans 15 amino acids. J was trimmed by 3 bases and V by 4 bases; bases with no gene match: 6. CDR1 is SGHRS, CDR2 YFSETQ, per germline. In DNA form, the CDR3 reads TGCGCCAGCAGCGAATCCGGGACAGGGGACTATGGCTACACCTTC. Its protein product is CASSESGTGDYGYTF.

The chain couples TRBV20-1 to TRBJ1-5, with D possibly matching TRBD1 (5 bases). The CDR3 is made up of 13 amino acids. V was trimmed by 2 bases and J by 3 bases, leaving 8 bases between them. Per germline, CDR1 DFQATT and CDR2 SNEGSKA (reference sequence). DNA for the CDR3: TGCAGTGCTAGATCAGGGATCAATCAGCCCCAGCATTTT. Protein product: CSARSGINQPQHF.

CDR3 sequence reads: CSTGRRQETQYF. The CDR3 bases are TGCAGTACAGGGCGGCGCCAAGAGACCCAGTACTTC. The J gene is TRBJ2-5, the V gene TRBV20-1, with D possibly matching TRBD1 (6 bases). The CDR3 loop spans 12 amino acids. V gave up 8 bases and J gave up 1 base, with 11 bases separating them. Per the germline V gene, CDR1 is DFQATT and CDR2 is SNEGSKA (reference sequence).

This clonotype was seen a few times. The V and J genes are TRBV6-2 or TRBV6-3 and TRBJ1-1; D possibly corresponds to TRBD1 (5 bases). This CDR3 is 13 amino acids long. The germline gives CDR1 MNHEY, CDR2 SVGEGT. Trimming took off 2 bases at V and 4 bases at J, with 8 bases between the two ends. CDR3 in amino acids: CASSYTRATEAFF. The CDR3, as DNA: TGTGCCAGCAGTTACACCAGGGCCACTGAAGCTTTCTTT.

CDR3 protein: CASSLNDGGNQPQHF. Here the CDR3 DNA reads TGTGCCAGCAGCTTAAACGACGGCGGAAATCAGCCCCAGCATTTT. The J gene is TRBJ1-5, the V gene TRBV11-2; D unresolved. CDR3 length: 15 amino acids. V was shortened by 2 bases and J by 4 bases, with 12 bases between the two germline ends. Looked up from germline, CDR1 is SGHAT and CDR2 is FQNNGV.

The chain recombines TRBV28 with TRBJ1-2; 7 nucleotides align to TRBD1. From germline, CDR1 is MDHEN and CDR2 SYDVKM. This CDR3 has 16 amino acids. Unmatched junction bases numbered 19, after V lost 11 bases and J lost 4 bases. The CDR3, as DNA: TGTGCCGGATCTTCTGGGACAGCGAGGGGGGTCTATGGCTACACCTTC. It codes for CAGSSGTARGVYGYTF.

This sequence joins TRBV20-1 and TRBJ2-5; D call uncertain. V gave up 6 bases and J gave up 1 base, with 18 bases separating them. Germline lookup yields CDR1 DFQATT and CDR2 SNEGSKA (reference sequence). This CDR3 contains 15 residues. The CDR3 is CSAPTSTGSQETQYF. The CDR3 DNA sequence: TGCAGTGCCCCTACCAGCACCGGGTCCCAAGAGACCCAGTACTTC.

V and J are TRBV7-2 and TRBJ1-1; D is ambiguous. The CDR3 spans 13 residues. With 7 bases removed from V and 5 bases from J, the gap between germline ends came to 14 bases. CDR1 is SGHTA, CDR2 FQGNSA, per germline. The CDR3 bases are TGTGCCAGCACCGAAGGAAGAGGGACTGAAGCTTTCTTT. Translation gives CASTEGRGTEAFF.

This clonotype was detected many times. The chain couples TRBV12-3 or TRBV12-4 to TRBJ1-5; TRBD1 is a possible D gene (5 bases). V was shortened by 0 bases and J by 0 bases, with 6 bases between the two germline ends. The CDR3 sequence is 15 residues long. Here the CDR3 DNA reads TGTGCCAGCAGTTTAGCAGGGGATAGCAATCAGCCCCAGCATTTT. This gives the protein CASSLAGDSNQPQHF.

This clonotype was observed a few times. The chain carries TRBV27 and TRBJ2-1; D possibly corresponds to TRBD2 (6 bases). Trimming pared 3 bases from V and 4 bases from J, leaving 22 bases between. Looked up from germline, CDR1 is MNHEY and CDR2 is SMNVEV (reference sequence). This CDR3 is built from 18 residues. CDR3 coding DNA: TGTGCCAGCAGTTTTGGCGGGATGGGGAGTTTTGGGTACAATGAGCAGTTCTTC. Translation: CASSFGGMGSFGYNEQFF.

The chain recombines TRBV5-1 with TRBJ2-3; D possibly corresponds to TRBD1 (5 bases). The CDR3 is 15 amino acids. The V gene's germline CDR1 is SGHRS and CDR2 YFSETQ. V was trimmed by 4 bases and J by 2 bases, leaving 14 bases between them. CDR3 sequence (DNA): TGCGCCAGCAGCCCCGGACACCGGCCCACAGATACGCAGTATTTT. Translated, it gives CASSPGHRPTDTQYF. Full variable domain (outside the CDR3, taken from reference TRBV5-1 and TRBJ2-3): KAGVTQTPRYLIKTRGQQVTLSCSPISGHRSVSWYQQTPGQGLQFLFEYFSETQRNKGNFPGRFSGRQFSNSRSEMNVSTLELGDSALYLCASSPGHRPTDTQYFGPGTRLTVL.